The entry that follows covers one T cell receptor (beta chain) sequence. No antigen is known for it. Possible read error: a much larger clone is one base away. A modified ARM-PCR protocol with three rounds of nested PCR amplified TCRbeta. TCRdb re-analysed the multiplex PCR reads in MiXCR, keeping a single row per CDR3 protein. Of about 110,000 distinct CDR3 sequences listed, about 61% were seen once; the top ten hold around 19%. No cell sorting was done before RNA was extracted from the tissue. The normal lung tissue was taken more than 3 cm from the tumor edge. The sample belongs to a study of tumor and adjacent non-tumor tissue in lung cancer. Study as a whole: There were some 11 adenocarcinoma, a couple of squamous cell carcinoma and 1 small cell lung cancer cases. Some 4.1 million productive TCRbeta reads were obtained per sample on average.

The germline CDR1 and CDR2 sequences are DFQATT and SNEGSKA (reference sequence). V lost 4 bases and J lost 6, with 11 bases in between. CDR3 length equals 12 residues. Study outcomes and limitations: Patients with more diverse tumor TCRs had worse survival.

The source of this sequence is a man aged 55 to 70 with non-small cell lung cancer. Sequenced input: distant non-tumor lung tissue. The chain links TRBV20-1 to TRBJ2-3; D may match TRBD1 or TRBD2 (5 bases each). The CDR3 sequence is CSAMGVVDTQYF. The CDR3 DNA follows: TGCAGTGCTATGGGGGTGGTGGATACGCAGTATTTT.